This T cell receptor (beta chain) was sequenced during a study of cytomegalovirus exposure and HLA in healthy donors. Overall study results and limits: Generally TCR sequences proved uncommon, though certain public TCRs appeared in numerous donors. Cytomegalovirus association was assigned to 170 or so TCR beta chains. Association of a missense DCLRE1C variant with TCR beta V- and J-gene trimming was reported in a later analysis. The presence/absence work took it that sequencing depth was about the same across donors.

The germline gives CDR1 SQVTM, CDR2 ANQGSEA. Trimming took 6 bases from V and 5 from J; bases not matched to a gene: 13. This CDR3 comprises 14 residues. Both 60 Vbeta primers and 13 Jbeta primers went into the PCR. Method: immunoSEQ multiplex PCR; TCRdb's copy keeps in-frame clones and lacks some. The sample lists 90,000 to 100,000 clones; under 80% were seen once. Concerning this clone: The antigen remains unidentified.

This receptor was obtained from a male donor in good health and CMV-seronegative. Sequencing input: PBMCs. The chain carries TRBV29-1 and TRBJ2-7; 7 bases match TRBD2. CDR3 amino acids: CSVRGRVGSNEQYF. The CDR3 DNA reads TGCAGCGTCCGGGGGAGGGTGGGTTCCAACGAGCAGTACTTC.